Sequencing of this TCR beta chain was carried out in a study of blood T cells in healthy people across ages (dated by TCRdb to about 2015). About the full investigation: Template switching captured roughly one uniquely barcoded TCR beta cDNA molecule per two T cells in model experiments. The study measured age-related changes in TCR beta repertoire diversity using deep sequencing normalized with unique cDNA molecular identifiers. Donors of different ages were randomly distributed across sequencing lanes to avoid experimental bias. For two donors (one aged 18 to 29 and one aged 80 or older), the study analyzed two additional independent replicas of 1 million unique cDNA reads from the same blood draw. Donors were grouped into four age groups: young (average approximately 16 years), middle-aged (less than 40), aged (about 59) and long-lived (about 90).

Paper-wide results and their limitations: Conclusive comparison of naive and antigen-experienced compartments was prevented by the profiling of bulk unsorted PBMCs. Estimates of total diversity based on one million sequenced T cells were regarded as lower bounds and as underestimates. Because donor CMV infection status was unknown, age-related changes in expanded clonotypes were potentially confounded. There was a strong correlation between observed TCR beta diversity and the percentage of naive T cells measured by flow cytometry. As age increased, observed TCR beta diversity per million T cells dropped in a roughly linear way, and a significant reduction was already evident by age 40. Compared with the aged group, the long-lived group had more naive CD4+ T cells, fewer expanded clones and increased TCR diversity, suggesting age selection.

From the cysteine up to the phenylalanine, the CDR3 has a length of 13 residues. Just CDR3 DNA is preserved here, 39 bases in frame from base 1. From the germline V gene, CDR1 is KGHDR and CDR2 is SFDVKD. V loses 3 bases of germline sequence and J loses 3 bases, and the interval between the two ends is 7 bases. The donors were roughly 39 Caucasian individuals from Russia, aged roughly 6 to 100 years, who were systemically healthy. Around 9.8 milliliters of peripheral blood were collected from each donor into EDTA-treated Vacutainer tubes. PBMCs were isolated by Ficoll-Paque density-gradient centrifugation, with at least 6.5 million obtained per sample. Total RNA, at least 5.5 micrograms per sample, was extracted from PBMCs with Trizol reagent. The percentages of naive CD45RAhigh/CD27high T cells were determined by flow cytometry on a PBMC aliquot from every donor. Library prep was done by 5' RACE. Sequencing instrument: Illumina HiSeq 2500. A second PCR of about 7 to 12 cycles was run with a J-beta primer mix and a sample-barcoded 5' primer. Each TCR beta cDNA molecule received a unique molecular identifier from a template-switch 5' adaptor carrying 12 random nucleotides. Each sample yielded at least 2.5 million CDR3-containing paired-end reads. First-strand cDNA was synthesized from all RNA with the Mint cDNA synthesis kit, primed by a TRBC-specific oligonucleotide. Following uracil-DNA glycosylase treatment, a first 18-cycle PCR with universal primers M1SS and BC2_uni_R was performed on all cDNA. The source study handled its data this way. For normalization, 1 million high-quality reads, each with a distinct molecular identifier, were randomly selected from each sample. Reads with shared molecular identifiers were discarded instead of being binned into consensus sequences. MiTCR, run with a Q25 quality threshold and the strictest error-elimination algorithm, handled CDR3 identification, clonotype clustering and error correction. A nonparametric unseen species model with Euler transformation was used to estimate lower-bound total TCR beta diversity. The public reads were reanalyzed by TCRdb: fastp trimming at Q25, MiXCR alignment, in-frame beta chains only. CDR3 protein duplicates are merged, each entry listing the most common genes and DNA. The V and J calls follow TCRdb's processing rather than the paper's. Counted in this sample were 1.5 million to 2 million distinct CDR3 sequences; 40% to 55% of them appeared once. Approximately 2% of the sample is taken by the ten largest.

Comment on this clonotype: There is no known antigen for this receptor. No much larger clone is present one base from it, and per-base qualities are unavailable.

This clonotype was sampled from a middle-aged woman in good health. Sequenced material: blood. The rearrangement combines TRBV24-1 with TRBJ2-5, with no reliable assignment of the D segment. The CDR3 has the sequence CATSDRAEETQYF. The DNA sequence is TGTGCCACCAGTGATCGGGCAGAAGAGACCCAGTACTTC.